This entry lists 28 T cell receptor beta chains sequenced from one sample in a study of OX40 agonist ivuxolimab in advanced cancers. Profiled with immunoSEQ multiplex PCR; TCRdb holds only in-frame clones, not every one. The repertoire has over 50,000 clones, roughly 84% of them found once; the top ten carry approximately 0.57%. The sequenced sample was CD4+ or CD8+ T cells sorted from blood, obtained in a trial of the OX40 agonist ivuxolimab. The receptors shown here come from an adult with an advanced solid tumor such as melanoma, head and neck, liver or kidney cancer.

The chain couples TRBV11-1 to TRBJ2-3, with TRBD2 matching 8 bases. Per germline, CDR1 SGHAT and CDR2 FQDESV (reference sequence). This CDR3 has 16 residues. Germline trimming cut 2 bases from V and 4 bases from J; bases unmatched to any gene: 8. CDR3 nucleotide sequence: TGTGCCAGCAGCTTAAAAGGGACTAGGGTCGCAGATACGCAGTATTTT. Its protein product is CASSLKGTRVADTQYF.

The rearrangement joins TRBV4-1 to TRBJ2-5; no firm D call. TRBJ2-7 matches the DNA end more closely, so the J call is doubtful. This CDR3 is built from 16 residues. CDR1 and CDR2 from the germline V gene are MGHRA and YSYEKL. CDR3 DNA sequence: TGCGCCAGCAGCCATGCGACCCCCGTGGAGTCCTACGAGCAGTACTTC. Its protein product is CASSHATPVESYEQYF.

The CDR3 region has the DNA TGTGCCAGCAGCCTTCAGGGGGCAAACACTGAAGCTTTCTTT. It translates to CASSLQGANTEAFF. The J gene is TRBJ1-1, the V gene TRBV7-9; TRBD1 agrees at 8 bases. Trimming cost V 5 bases and J 2 bases; bases outside gene matches: 4. The germline gives CDR1 SEHNR, CDR2 FQNEAQ (reference sequence). The length of the CDR3 is 14 residues.

The chain combines TRBV5-1 with TRBJ2-3; D might be TRBD2 (5 bases). Germline V gene data show CDR1 as SGHRS and CDR2 as YFSETQ. The germline V and J ends were trimmed by 0 bases and 4 bases, with 6 bases remaining between them. CDR3 length equals 13 residues. CDR3 protein: CASSLGESDTQYF. CDR3 DNA: TGCGCCAGCAGCTTGGGGGAGTCAGATACGCAGTATTTT.

This chain connects TRBV7-8 to TRBJ2-7; no clear D. V lost 5 bases and J 5 bases, leaving 13 bases between the germline ends. CDR1 and CDR2 (germline): SGHVS, FQNEAQ. CDR3 length equals 13 residues. The CDR3 bases are TGTGCCAGCAGCGAGCCCCGGAGCGACGAGCAGTACTTC. It encodes CASSEPRSDEQYF.

This chain uses TRBV2 with TRBJ2-7; D is unresolved. Germline V gives CDR1 SNHLY, CDR2 FYNNEI. This CDR3 comprises 14 residues. V lost 6 bases and J lost 6, with 18 bases in between. CDR3 amino acids: CASRTTGEASEQYF. CDR3 DNA: TGTGCCAGCAGAACGACCGGCGAAGCGTCCGAGCAGTACTTC.

V is TRBV6-5 and J is TRBJ2-1; the match to TRBD1 covers 8 bases. Germline lookup yields CDR1 MNHEY and CDR2 SVGAGI. This CDR3 is 15 amino acids long. V shed 7 bases and J 3 bases; nucleotides not matched to a gene: 8. The CDR3 here is CASIPPGGGYNEQFF. The CDR3 DNA is TGTGCCAGCATCCCCCCAGGGGGCGGCTACAATGAGCAGTTCTTC.

This rearrangement joins TRBV4-2 to TRBJ2-1, with TRBD2 identical over 9 bases. V gave up 4 bases and J gave up 4 bases; unmatched junction bases: 11. CDR1 LGHNA and CDR2 YNFKEQ come from the germline V gene. This CDR3 has 17 residues. CDR3 nucleotide sequence: TGTGCCAGCAGCCTCCCCTTCCCGGGACTAGCTTACAATGAGCAGTTCTTC. It codes for CASSLPFPGLAYNEQFF.

This clone was recorded once. The rearrangement uses TRBV9 and TRBJ1-2; no definite D call. Germline CDR1 and CDR2: SGDLS and YYNGEE. CDR3 length: 13 residues. V lost 0 bases, J lost 8 bases, and 11 bases lay in between. CDR3 residues: CASSVAAGGGYTF. The CDR3 DNA sequence: TGTGCCAGCAGCGTAGCCGCGGGTGGGGGCTACACCTTC.

The V and J genes are TRBV2 and TRBJ2-5, with D uncertain. Germline V gives CDR1 SNHLY, CDR2 FYNNEI. Trimming took 7 bases from V and 0 from J, leaving 6 bases between them. There are 12 residues in the CDR3. The CDR3 reads CASKGHQETQYF. As DNA, the CDR3 is TGTGCCAGCAAGGGCCACCAAGAGACCCAGTACTTC. The full variable domain, with the rest looked up from reference TRBV2 and TRBJ2-5, is EPEVTQTPSHQVTQMGQEVILRCVPISNHLYFYWYRQILGQKVEFLVSFYNNEISEKSEIFDDQFSVERPDGSNFTLKIRSTKLEDSAMYFCASKGHQETQYFGPGTRLLVL.

This chain uses TRBV6-1 with TRBJ2-7; possible D gene TRBD2, 6 bases. CDR3 length: 15 residues. V was pared by 1 base and J by 0 bases, with 10 bases between. Germline V gene data show CDR1 as MNHNS and CDR2 as SASEGT. In nucleotides, the CDR3 is TGTGCCAGCAGTGAAGTTGGGGGAGGCTCCTACGAGCAGTACTTC. Residues: CASSEVGGGSYEQYF.

CDR3 sequence (DNA): TGTGCCTGGACGGTGGGAGGGGGCAAAACTGAAGCTTTCTTT. Its protein is CAWTVGGGKTEAFF. The chain joins TRBV30 to TRBJ1-1; 7 bases line up with TRBD1. Germline V gene lookup returns CDR1 GTSNPN and CDR2 SVGIG (reference sequence). V shed 4 bases and J 5 bases; nucleotides not matched to a gene: 10. This CDR3 is built from 14 residues. Together with reference TRBV30 and TRBJ1-1, the CDR3 gives the full variable domain: SQTIHQWPATLVQPVGSPLSLECTVEGTSNPNLYWYRQAAGRGLQLLFYSVGIGQISSEVPQNLSASRPQDRQFILSSKKLLLSDSGFYLCAWTVGGGKTEAFFGQGTRLTVV.

This chain connects TRBV5-1 to TRBJ1-1; TRBD1 matches 7 bases. J was trimmed by 0 bases and V by 5 bases; bases with no gene match: 4. CDR3 length: 14 residues. From germline, CDR1 is SGHRS and CDR2 YFSETQ. CDR3 sequence (DNA): TGCGCCAGCAGGACAGGGATGTTGAACACTGAAGCTTTCTTT. Translating gives CASRTGMLNTEAFF.

This sequence joins TRBV14 and TRBJ2-5; 9 bases are a match to TRBD1. Germline trimming cut 2 bases from V and 7 bases from J; bases unmatched to any gene: 11. Germline CDR1 SGHDN, CDR2 FVKESK. This CDR3 contains 16 residues. This chain's CDR3 is CASSQPSGQGGGTQYF. In DNA, the CDR3 is TGTGCCAGCAGCCAACCTTCGGGACAGGGAGGTGGGACCCAGTACTTC.

The V gene is TRBV18, the J gene TRBJ1-3; 9 bases line up with TRBD1. There are 17 residues in the CDR3. V gave up 0 bases and J gave up 3 bases; unmatched junction bases: 6. Per the germline V gene, CDR1 is KGHSH and CDR2 is LQKENI. CDR3 nucleotide sequence: TGTGCCAGCTCACCACCCCGAGGACAGGGGTATGGAAACACCATATATTTT. This sequence encodes CASSPPRGQGYGNTIYF.

This chain links TRBV6-6 with TRBJ1-4; D gene unclear. The CDR3 is 13 amino acids. Germline CDR1 and CDR2: MNHNY and SVGAGI (reference sequence). Deletions cut 0 bases from V and 13 bases from J, with 12 bases between. CDR3 residues: CASSYSSEGGLFF. The CDR3 DNA reads as TGTGCCAGCAGTTACTCGTCGGAGGGAGGACTGTTTTTT.

The rearrangement uses TRBV5-1 and TRBJ2-2; D is perhaps TRBD1 (5 bases). The germline CDR1 and CDR2 sequences are SGHRS and YFSETQ. The V and J ends lost 4 bases and 2 bases respectively, with 15 bases between them. The CDR3 is 16 residues long. The CDR3: CASSLQAGINTGELFF. CDR3 nucleotides: TGCGCCAGCAGCCTGCAGGCAGGGATTAACACCGGGGAGCTGTTTTTT.

The chain uses TRBV11-3 and TRBJ2-5; D may be TRBD2 (7 bases). Germline values: CDR1 SGHNT, CDR2 YENEEA. Trimming took 5 bases from V and 11 from J, leaving 21 bases between them. This CDR3 is 14 amino acids long. The CDR3, as DNA: TGTGCCAGCAGCGCCGGGGGCGGGGAGGGGGAGCAGTACTTC. It codes for CASSAGGGEGEQYF.

In nucleotides, the CDR3 is TGTGCCAGCAGCCGACCAGGACGGGGAACTTTGGGGGAGACCCAGTACTTC. It encodes CASSRPGRGTLGETQYF. This chain links TRBV14 with TRBJ2-5; D may be TRBD2 (5 bases). This CDR3 region has 17 residues. Per the germline V gene, CDR1 is SGHDN and CDR2 is FVKESK. V gave up 4 bases and J gave up 5 bases, with 23 bases separating them.

V is TRBV18 and J is TRBJ1-4; tentatively, D is TRBD1 (5 bases). CDR1 is KGHSH, CDR2 LQKENI, per germline. The CDR3 covers 11 residues. V was cut by 6 bases and J by 8 bases, with 7 bases left in between. CDR3 loop: CASSRDEKLFF. The CDR3 nucleotides read TGTGCCAGCTCCCGGGACGAAAAACTGTTTTTT. Full variable domain (rest looked up from reference TRBV18 and TRBJ1-4): NAGVMQNPRHLVRRRGQEARLRCSPMKGHSHVYWYRQLPEEGLKFMVYLQKENIIDESGMPKERFSAEFPKEGPSILRIQQVVRGDSAAYFCASSRDEKLFFGSGTQLSVL.

The V gene is TRBV10-3, the J gene TRBJ2-1; D possibly uses TRBD1 or TRBD2 (5 bases each). The germline CDR1 and CDR2 sequences are ENHRY and SYGVKD. Trimming pared 4 bases from V and 5 bases from J, leaving 6 bases between. The CDR3 covers 12 residues. CDR3 DNA sequence: TGTGCCATCAGTGGGGACGACAATGAGCAGTTCTTC. Residues: CAISGDDNEQFF.

In DNA form, the CDR3 reads TGTGCCAGCAGTCTCGACAGGCCCCCAGCTAATGAAAAACTGTTTTTT. This gives the protein CASSLDRPPANEKLFF. The chain combines TRBV28 with TRBJ1-4, with a possible D match to TRBD1 (6 bases). CDR3 length equals 16 residues. V lost 5 bases to trimming and J lost 3 bases, with 16 bases between them. The V gene's germline CDR1 is MDHEN and CDR2 SYDVKM.

V is TRBV11-2 and J is TRBJ2-1; D may be TRBD1 (6 bases). This CDR3 region has 14 residues. From germline, CDR1 is SGHAT and CDR2 FQNNGV. Trimming took 5 bases from V and 9 from J, leaving 17 bases between them. The CDR3 DNA reads TGTGCCAGCAGCCCACCCGCTAACAGGGCTGAGCAGTTCTTC. Amino acids: CASSPPANRAEQFF.

The V call is TRBV2, the J call TRBJ2-7; D might be TRBD1 or TRBD2, each matching 5 bases. CDR1 SNHLY and CDR2 FYNNEI come from the germline V gene. This CDR3 spans 15 amino acids. Trimming removed 3 bases at V and 3 bases at J, with 15 bases between. CDR3 in DNA: TGTGCCAGCAGTGAGGGGGACGTTGGGCGCTACGAGCAGTACTTC. Translation gives CASSEGDVGRYEQYF.

V usage is TRBV28 and J usage is TRBJ2-1; no definite D call. CDR3 length: 17 amino acids. Germline-derived CDR1 and CDR2 are MDHEN and SYDVKM. V was cut by 6 bases and J by 8 bases, with 26 bases left in between. CDR3 region: CASRVGTEADSHHEQFF. In DNA form, the CDR3 reads TGTGCCAGCAGAGTGGGTACGGAAGCAGACTCTCATCATGAGCAGTTCTTC.

The chain uses TRBV5-4 and TRBJ1-1; TRBD1 matches 7 bases. The CDR3 sequence is 13 residues long. The germline CDR1 and CDR2 sequences are SGHNT and YYREEE (reference sequence). Trimming cost V 4 bases and J 4 bases; bases outside gene matches: 4. The CDR3 DNA reads TGTGCCAGCAGCCGACAGGGCGGCACTGAAGCTTTCTTT. It codes for CASSRQGGTEAFF. Combining the CDR3 with reference TRBV5-4 and TRBJ1-1 gives the whole variable domain ETGVTQSPTHLIKTRGQQVTLRCSSQSGHNTVSWYQQALGQGPQFIFQYYREEENGRGNFPPRFSGLQFPNYSSELNVNALELDDSALYLCASSRQGGTEAFFGQGTRLTVV.

This clone was picked up a small number of times. CDR3 nucleotides: TGTGCCAGCAGCGTCGGGACGGTATCCTACGAGCAGTACTTC. This encodes CASSVGTVSYEQYF. V and J are TRBV5-5 and TRBJ2-7; D might be TRBD1 or TRBD2, each matching 5 bases. V dropped 4 bases and J dropped 1 base, with 12 bases sitting between them. This CDR3 has 14 residues. Germline values: CDR1 SGHKS, CDR2 YYEKEE (reference sequence).

This clone has just one count. V and J are TRBV5-1 and TRBJ1-5; D is ambiguous. The CDR3 has 14 amino acids. V gave up 0 bases and J gave up 2 bases, with 6 bases separating them. Germline values: CDR1 SGHRS, CDR2 YFSETQ. The CDR3 reads CASSLEAGNQPQHF. In nucleotides, the CDR3 is TGCGCCAGCAGCTTGGAGGCAGGCAATCAGCCCCAGCATTTT.